Listed below are T cell receptor beta chains from one sample, sequenced in a study of tumor and adjacent non-tumor tissue in lung cancer. MiXCR, applied by TCRdb to the multiplex PCR reads, yields one record per CDR3 protein. The data show approximately 100,000 distinct CDR3 sequences, approximately 60% seen once. The sample was distant non-tumor lung tissue. All receptors derive from a man aged 30 to 39 with non-small cell lung cancer. The CDR3 runs from the conserved cysteine through the conserved F or W. Fields, in order: J gene, V gene, clone size, D gene, CDR3 protein, CDR3 DNA. D genes are given only for firm matches. A clone size is listed for some rows: how often the clone was seen (once, few, many), or a class if it is expanded.

TRBJ1-2,TRBV10-3,many,.,CAISEGGLIHGYTF,TGTGCCATCAGTGAGGGTGGTCTTATTCATGGCTACACCTTC
TRBJ1-1,TRBV11-1,few,.,CASGWTAVNTEAFF,TGTGCTAGCGGCTGGACAGCTGTGAACACTGAAGCCTTCTTT
TRBJ1-2,TRBV5-4,many,TRBD1,CASSPQGTGGYTF,TGTGCCAGCAGCCCGCAGGGGACAGGCGGCTACACCTTC
TRBJ2-2,TRBV20-1,.,TRBD2,CSARQVRGGPLYTGELFF,TGCAGTGCCCGACAGGTTCGCGGGGGGCCCTTATACACCGGGGAGCTGTTTTTT
TRBJ1-1,TRBV20-1,few,.,CSARDSEAFF,TGCAGTGCTAGGGACAGTGAAGCTTTCTTT
TRBJ2-7,TRBV6-5,.,.,CASSRGRGASYEQYF,TGTGCCAGCAGTCGAGGACGGGGAGCCTCCTACGAGCAGTACTTC
TRBJ2-7,TRBV20-1,many,TRBD1,CSATTGTAAYEQYF,TGCAGTGCAACCACCGGGACAGCAGCCTACGAGCAGTACTTC
TRBJ2-1,TRBV6-5,.,TRBD2,CASSRLTSGKQFF,TGTGCCAGCAGTCGACTGACTAGCGGTAAGCAGTTCTTC
TRBJ2-2,TRBV29-1,many,TRBD1,CSAEARGRNRELFF,TGCAGCGCCGAGGCCAGGGGGCGGAATAGGGAGCTGTTTTTT
TRBJ1-2,TRBV29-1,.,.,CSVEYQGTYGYAF,TGCAGCGTTGAATATCAGGGGACCTATGGCTACGCCTTC
TRBJ2-1,TRBV12-3/TRBV12-4,.,.,CASGLPGMYLNEQFF,TGTGCCAGCGGTCTCCCGGGGATGTACCTGAATGAGCAGTTCTTC
TRBJ2-2,TRBV12-3/TRBV12-4,.,TRBD1,CASGKYPGTGATGELFF,TGTGCCAGCGGTAAATACCCTGGGACAGGGGCCACCGGGGAGCTGTTTTTT
TRBJ2-1,TRBV5-5,.,TRBD2,CASRRSGTRDHNEQFF,TGTGCCAGCAGGCGTAGCGGGACTAGAGACCACAATGAGCAGTTCTTC
TRBJ2-6,TRBV24-1,.,.,CATSPGLRAGANVLTF,TGTGCCACCAGTCCAGGGCTTCGAGCTGGGGCCAACGTCCTGACTTTC
TRBJ1-5,TRBV20-1,many,.,CSAIDSPNQPQHF,TGCAGTGCGATCGACAGCCCCAATCAGCCCCAGCATTTT
TRBJ2-5,TRBV6-6,.,TRBD2,CASTVTSGGGGETQYF,TGTGCCAGCACTGTGACTAGCGGGGGGGGGGGAGAGACCCAGTACTTC
TRBJ2-1,TRBV5-8,.,.,CANSLAGFSYNEQFF,TGTGCCAACAGCTTGGCGGGGTTCTCCTACAATGAGCAGTTCTTC
TRBJ1-6,TRBV5-1,.,TRBD1,CASSRRTGRNSPLHF,TGCGCCAGCAGCCGGCGGACAGGGCGGAATTCACCCCTCCACTTT
TRBJ1-1,TRBV4-1,medium-sized,.,CASSQAGLDTEAFF,TGCGCCAGCAGCCAAGCCGGTCTGGACACTGAAGCTTTCTTT
TRBJ2-7,TRBV6-5,.,TRBD2,CASSYSVSGTHSYERYF,TGTGCCAGCAGTTACTCGGTGAGCGGGACTCATTCCTACGAGCGGTACTTC
TRBJ2-1,TRBV12-3/TRBV12-4,.,.,CASSFGGTYNEQFF,TGTGCCAGCAGTTTCGGGGGAACCTACAATGAGCAGTTCTTC
TRBJ2-3,TRBV7-9,.,TRBD2,CASSLASLAGGQDTQYF,TGTGCCAGCAGCTTAGCCAGCCTAGCGGGGGGGCAAGATACGCAGTATTTT
TRBJ1-4,TRBV5-5,many,TRBD1,CASSLKTGGNGNEKLFF,TGTGCCAGCAGCCTAAAAACAGGGGGAAACGGCAATGAAAAACTGTTTTTT
TRBJ2-7,TRBV24-1,.,.,CATSDSGDKQYF,TGTGCCACCAGTGATTCAGGGGACAAGCAGTACTTC
TRBJ2-3,TRBV18,.,TRBD2,CASSPGAGTDTQYF,TGTGCCAGCTCACCGGGAGCGGGGACAGATACGCAGTATTTT
TRBJ2-1,TRBV12-3/TRBV12-4,.,TRBD2,CVSSLETSAEQFF,TGTGTCAGCAGTTTAGAGACTAGCGCTGAGCAGTTCTTC
TRBJ2-7,TRBV11-2,.,.,CASSLARGVGDGEQYF,TGTGCCAGCAGCCTAGCCCGTGGCGTAGGGGATGGCGAGCAGTACTTC
TRBJ2-3,TRBV6-4,.,TRBD2,CASSDLSGAGSDTQYF,TGTGCCAGCAGTGACCTTAGCGGGGCCGGTTCAGATACGCAGTATTTT
TRBJ2-1,TRBV5-1,few,.,CASSLGTAYNEQFF,TGCGCCAGCAGCTTGGGGACCGCCTACAATGAGCAGTTCTTC
TRBJ1-1,TRBV5-4,many,.,CASSRGGRENTEAFF,TGTGCCAGCTCCCGCGGGGGGCGTGAGAACACTGAAGCTTTCTTT
TRBJ2-5,TRBV11-1,many,TRBD2,CASSPGLAGGSWQETQYF,TGTGCCAGCAGCCCGGGACTAGCGGGAGGGTCATGGCAAGAGACCCAGTACTTC
TRBJ2-2,TRBV6-6,.,.,CATQTTCTGELFF,TGTGCCACCCAGACGACCTGCACCGGGGAGCTGTTTTTT
TRBJ2-1,TRBV28,once,.,CASSFPEQGHNEQFF,TGTGCCAGCAGTTTCCCCGAACAGGGCCATAATGAGCAGTTCTTC
TRBJ2-7,TRBV20-1,many,.,CSARDSLGGFNEQYF,TGCAGTGCTAGAGATAGCCTGGGCGGGTTTAACGAGCAGTACTTC
TRBJ1-5,TRBV12-3/TRBV12-4,many,TRBD1,CASSFRDRVGQPQHF,TGTGCCAGCAGCTTCCGGGACAGGGTAGGGCAGCCCCAGCATTTT